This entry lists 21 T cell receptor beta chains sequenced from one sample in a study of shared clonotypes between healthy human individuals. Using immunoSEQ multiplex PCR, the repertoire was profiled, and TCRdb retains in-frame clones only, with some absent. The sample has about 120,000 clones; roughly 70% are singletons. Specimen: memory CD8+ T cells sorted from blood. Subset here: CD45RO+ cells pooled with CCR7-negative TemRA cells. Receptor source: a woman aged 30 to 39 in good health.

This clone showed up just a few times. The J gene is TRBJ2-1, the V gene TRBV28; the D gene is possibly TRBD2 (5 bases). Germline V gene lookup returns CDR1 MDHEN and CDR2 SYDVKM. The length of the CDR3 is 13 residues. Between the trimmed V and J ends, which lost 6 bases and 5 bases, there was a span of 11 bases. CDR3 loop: CASRGLGHNEQFF. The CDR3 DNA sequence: TGTGCCAGCAGAGGACTGGGCCACAATGAGCAGTTCTTC.

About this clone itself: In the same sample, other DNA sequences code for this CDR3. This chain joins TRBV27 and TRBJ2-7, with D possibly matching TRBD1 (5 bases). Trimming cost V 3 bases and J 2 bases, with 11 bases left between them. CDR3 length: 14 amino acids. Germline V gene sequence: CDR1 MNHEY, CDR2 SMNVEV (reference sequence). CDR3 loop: CASSFSQGPYEQYF. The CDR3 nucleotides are TGTGCCAGCAGTTTTAGCCAGGGCCCCTACGAGCAGTACTTC.

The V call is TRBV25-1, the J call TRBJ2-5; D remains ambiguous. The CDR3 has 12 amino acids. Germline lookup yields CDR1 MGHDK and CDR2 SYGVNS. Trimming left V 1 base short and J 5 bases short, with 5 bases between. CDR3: CASSESDETQYF. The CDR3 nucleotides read TGTGCCAGCAGTGAATCCGACGAGACCCAGTACTTC.

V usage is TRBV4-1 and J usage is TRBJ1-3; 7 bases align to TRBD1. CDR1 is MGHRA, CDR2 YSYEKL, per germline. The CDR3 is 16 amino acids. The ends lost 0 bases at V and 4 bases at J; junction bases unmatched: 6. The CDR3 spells CASSQDRRDRGNTIYF. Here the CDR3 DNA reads TGCGCCAGCAGCCAAGATAGGCGGGACAGAGGAAACACCATATATTTT.

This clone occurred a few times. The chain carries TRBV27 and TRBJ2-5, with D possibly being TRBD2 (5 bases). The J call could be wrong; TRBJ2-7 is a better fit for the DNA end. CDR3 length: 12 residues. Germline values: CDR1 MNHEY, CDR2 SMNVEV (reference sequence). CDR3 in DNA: TGTGCCAGCTTTAGCGCAAGCTACGAGCAGTACTTC. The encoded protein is CASFSASYEQYF.

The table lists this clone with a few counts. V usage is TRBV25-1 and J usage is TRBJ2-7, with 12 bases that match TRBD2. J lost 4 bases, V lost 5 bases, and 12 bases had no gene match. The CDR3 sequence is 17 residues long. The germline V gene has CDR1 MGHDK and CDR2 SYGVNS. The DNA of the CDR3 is TGTGCCAGCAGTTTAACCTCACTAGCGGGAGGAACTTACGAGCAGTACTTC. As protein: CASSLTSLAGGTYEQYF.

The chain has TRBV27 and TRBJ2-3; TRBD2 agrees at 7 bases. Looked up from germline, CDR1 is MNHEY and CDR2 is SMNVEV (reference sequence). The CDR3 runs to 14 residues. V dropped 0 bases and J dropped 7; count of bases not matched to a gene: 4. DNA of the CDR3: TGTGCCAGCAGTTTATCTAGCGGGCTGAATACGCAGTATTTT. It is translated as CASSLSSGLNTQYF.

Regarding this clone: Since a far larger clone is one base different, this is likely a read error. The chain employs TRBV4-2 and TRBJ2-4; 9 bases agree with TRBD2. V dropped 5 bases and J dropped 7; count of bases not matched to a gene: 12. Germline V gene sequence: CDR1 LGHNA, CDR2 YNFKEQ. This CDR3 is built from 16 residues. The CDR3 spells CASSSRGSGSINIQYF. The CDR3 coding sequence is TGTGCCAGCAGCTCCCGGGGTAGCGGGAGTATCAACATTCAGTACTTC.

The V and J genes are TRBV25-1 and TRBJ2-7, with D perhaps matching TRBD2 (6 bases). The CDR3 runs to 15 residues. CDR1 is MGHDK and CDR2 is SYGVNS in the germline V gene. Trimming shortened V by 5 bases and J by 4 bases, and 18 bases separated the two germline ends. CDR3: CASSSPLGGVYEQYF. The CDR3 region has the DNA TGTGCCAGCAGTTCCCCTTTGGGGGGAGTTTACGAGCAGTACTTC.

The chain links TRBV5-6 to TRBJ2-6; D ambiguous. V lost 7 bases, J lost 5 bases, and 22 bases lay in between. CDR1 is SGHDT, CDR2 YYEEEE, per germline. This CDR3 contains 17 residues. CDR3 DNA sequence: TGTGCCAGCTTTATGCCCAAGTCACAAAGTCGGGCCAACGTCCTGACTTTC. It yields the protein CASFMPKSQSRANVLTF.

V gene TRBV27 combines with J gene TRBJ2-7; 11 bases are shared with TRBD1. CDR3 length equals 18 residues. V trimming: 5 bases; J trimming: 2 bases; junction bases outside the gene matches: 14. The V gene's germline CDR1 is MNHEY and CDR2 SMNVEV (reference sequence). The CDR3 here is CASSPGTGGLALTYEQYF. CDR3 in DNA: TGTGCCAGCAGTCCGGGGACAGGGGGACTAGCACTAACCTACGAGCAGTACTTC.

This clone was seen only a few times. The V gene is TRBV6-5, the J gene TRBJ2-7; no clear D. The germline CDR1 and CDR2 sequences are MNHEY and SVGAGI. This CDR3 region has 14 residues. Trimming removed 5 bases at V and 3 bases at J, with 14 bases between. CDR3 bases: TGTGCCAGCAGTGAGAAAGGTGCGTTCTACGAGCAGTACTTC. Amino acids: CASSEKGAFYEQYF.

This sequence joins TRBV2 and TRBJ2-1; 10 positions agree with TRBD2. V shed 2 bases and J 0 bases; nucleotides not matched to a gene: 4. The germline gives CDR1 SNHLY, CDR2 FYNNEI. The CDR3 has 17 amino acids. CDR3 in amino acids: CASSEQSGRASYNEQFF. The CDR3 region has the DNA TGTGCCAGCAGTGAACAGAGCGGGAGGGCCTCCTACAATGAGCAGTTCTTC.

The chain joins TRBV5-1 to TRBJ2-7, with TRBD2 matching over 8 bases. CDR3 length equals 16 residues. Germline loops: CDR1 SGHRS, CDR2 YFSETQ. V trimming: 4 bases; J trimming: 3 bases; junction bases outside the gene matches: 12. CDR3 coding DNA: TGCGCCAGCAGCCCCTTGGTAGCGGGACAAGACTACGAGCAGTACTTC. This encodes CASSPLVAGQDYEQYF.

CDR3 residues: CASSSTRDVYEQYF. The CDR3 DNA is TGTGCCAGCAGCTCGACCCGGGACGTATACGAGCAGTACTTC. This chain connects TRBV7-2 to TRBJ2-7; the D gene could be TRBD1 or TRBD2 (5 bases each). In germline, CDR1 is SGHTA, CDR2 FQGNSA. Trimming took 4 bases from V and 4 from J, leaving 14 bases between them. There are 14 residues in the CDR3.

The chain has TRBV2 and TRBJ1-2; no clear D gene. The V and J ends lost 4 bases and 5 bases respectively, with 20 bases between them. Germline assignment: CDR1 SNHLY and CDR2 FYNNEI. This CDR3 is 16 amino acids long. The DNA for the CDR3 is TGTGCCAGCAGTGGATTTGACGAGGAGTACGAGTATGGCTACACCTTC. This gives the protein CASSGFDEEYEYGYTF.

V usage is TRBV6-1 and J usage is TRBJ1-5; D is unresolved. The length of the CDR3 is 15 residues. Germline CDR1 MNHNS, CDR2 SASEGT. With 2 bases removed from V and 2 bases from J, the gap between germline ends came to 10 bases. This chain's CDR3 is CASSEYAWGNQPQHF. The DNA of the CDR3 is TGTGCCAGCAGTGAATACGCATGGGGCAATCAGCCCCAGCATTTT.

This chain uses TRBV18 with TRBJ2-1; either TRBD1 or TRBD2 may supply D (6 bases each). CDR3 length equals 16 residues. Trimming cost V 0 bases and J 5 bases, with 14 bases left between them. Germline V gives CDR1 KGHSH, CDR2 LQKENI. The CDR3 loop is CASSPPMGGWDNEQFF. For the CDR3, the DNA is TGTGCCAGCTCACCACCGATGGGGGGCTGGGACAATGAGCAGTTCTTC.

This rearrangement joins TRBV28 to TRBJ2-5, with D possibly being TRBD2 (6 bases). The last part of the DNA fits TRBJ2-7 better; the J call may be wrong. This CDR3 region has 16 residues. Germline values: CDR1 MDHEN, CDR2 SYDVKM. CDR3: CASSLYRGGVSYEQYF. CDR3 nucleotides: TGTGCCAGCAGTCTATACCGCGGCGGGGTCTCCTACGAGCAGTACTTC.

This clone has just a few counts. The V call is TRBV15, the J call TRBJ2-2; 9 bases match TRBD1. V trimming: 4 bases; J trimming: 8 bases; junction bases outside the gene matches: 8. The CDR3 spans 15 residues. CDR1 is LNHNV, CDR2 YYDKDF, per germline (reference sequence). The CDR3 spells CATSKTQGAAGELFF. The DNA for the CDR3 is TGTGCCACCAGCAAAACACAGGGGGCGGCTGGGGAGCTGTTTTTT. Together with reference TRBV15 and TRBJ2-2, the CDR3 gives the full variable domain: DAMVIQNPRYQVTQFGKPVTLSCSQTLNHNVMYWYQQKSSQAPKLLFHYYDKDFNNEADTPDNFQSRRPNTSFCFLDIRSPGLGDTAMYLCATSKTQGAAGELFFGEGSRLTVL.

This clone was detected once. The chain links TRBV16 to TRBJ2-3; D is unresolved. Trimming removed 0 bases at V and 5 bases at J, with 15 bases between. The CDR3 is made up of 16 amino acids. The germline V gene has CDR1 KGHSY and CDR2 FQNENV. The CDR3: CASSQSPARPEDTQYF. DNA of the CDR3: TGTGCCAGCAGCCAATCTCCCGCCCGTCCAGAAGATACGCAGTATTTT.